The 2 T cell receptor beta chains below all came from one sample that was sequenced in a study of blood T cell repertoires in COVID-19 (dated by TCRdb to about 2020). The library was obtained by the immunoSEQ multiplex PCR assay. The source is immuneACCESS, and TCRdb retained only in-frame sequences with V and J called. Part of the clones is not carried over; for the studies checked, unresolved V genes explain less than half of this, and the remainder is unexplained. For this sample there are some 150,000 clones; roughly 79% appear just once. The ten largest make up 6.5% to 8.5% of the sample. What was sequenced was peripheral blood. The receptors here all came from a human donor with acute or convalescent COVID-19. The donor label of this sample is uncertain.

The chain carries TRBV9 and TRBJ1-1; D gene unclear. Germline CDR1 is SGDLS and CDR2 is YYNGEE. Trimming cost V 4 bases and J 0 bases, with 10 bases left between them. The length of the CDR3 is 14 residues. CDR3 bases: TGTGCCAGCAGCTATAGAGATTTGAACACTGAAGCTTTCTTT. It translates to CASSYRDLNTEAFF.

The chain joins TRBV6-5 to TRBJ2-1; D perhaps matches TRBD2 (5 bases). Germline CDR1 is MNHEY and CDR2 is SVGAGI. The CDR3 has 14 amino acids. Between the trimmed V and J ends, which lost 9 bases and 1 base, there was a span of 13 bases. The CDR3: CASTLRGSYNEQFF. CDR3 bases: TGTGCCAGTACCCTCCGGGGATCCTACAATGAGCAGTTCTTC.